What follows are 14 T cell receptor beta chains derived from one specimen sequenced in a study of T cells in Graves' hyperthyroidism and ophthalmopathy. The investigators amplified TCR beta CDR3 regions from RNA transcripts. The HTBI primer set served for first-round RT-PCR of the TCR CDR3. Via MiXCR, TCRdb re-called the multiplex PCR reads, giving one row per CDR3 protein. The sample includes a few hundred thousand distinct CDR3 sequences, 15% to 18% of them seen just once. Sequenced material: blood. Receptors originate from a woman between 18 and 29 years old with Graves' hyperthyroidism.

This clonotype was seen many times. CDR3 region: CASSLLARNTEAFF. The CDR3 coding sequence is TGTGCCAGCAGTTTACTGGCCCGGAACACTGAAGCTTTCTTT. J is TRBJ1-1 and V is TRBV27; D ambiguous. The CDR3 is 14 residues long. V was trimmed by 2 bases and J by 1 base, leaving 8 bases between them. Germline loops: CDR1 MNHEY, CDR2 SMNVEV (reference sequence).

This clonotype was seen many times. V usage is TRBV5-1 and J usage is TRBJ1-6; D call uncertain. The CDR3 contains 13 residues. Germline CDR1 and CDR2: SGHRS and YFSETQ. Trimming stripped 0 bases from V and 4 bases from J, with 2 bases between. The CDR3 protein is CASSLEYNSPLHF. The CDR3 nucleotides are TGCGCCAGCAGCTTGGAGTATAATTCACCCCTCCACTTT.

Only a few counts were recorded for this clonotype. The chain joins TRBV7-9 to TRBJ1-3; no firm D call. CDR1 and CDR2 (germline): SEHNR, FQNEAQ (reference sequence). The CDR3 totals 15 residues. Trimming left V 4 bases short and J 4 bases short, with 14 bases between. This chain's CDR3 is CASSYLPSQGNTIYF. CDR3 DNA: TGTGCCAGCAGCTACCTGCCCTCCCAGGGAAACACCATATATTTT.

This clonotype was counted many times. The V gene is TRBV27, the J gene TRBJ2-1; 7 bases are shared with TRBD1. The CDR3 is 15 amino acids. From germline, CDR1 is MNHEY and CDR2 SMNVEV (reference sequence). V trimming: 5 bases; J trimming: 9 bases; junction bases outside the gene matches: 13. The CDR3 here is CASSARPNNRGEQFF. The CDR3 nucleotides are TGTGCCAGCAGTGCTCGGCCCAACAACAGGGGTGAGCAGTTCTTC.

This clonotype appeared a few times. V usage is TRBV6-1 and J usage is TRBJ2-3; TRBD2 matches at 7 bases. CDR1 and CDR2 from the germline V gene are MNHNS and SASEGT. This CDR3 is built from 12 residues. V was clipped by 11 bases and J by 4 bases; unmatched bases: 6. CDR3 amino acids: CAAGGIADTQYF. DNA for the CDR3: TGTGCCGCCGGGGGGATCGCAGATACGCAGTATTTT.

This clonotype has at least ten counts. The chain has TRBV12-3 or TRBV12-4 and TRBJ1-2, with 8 bases fitting TRBD1. The CDR3 extends over 17 amino acids. With V trimmed by 2 bases and J by 3 bases, 11 bases remained unmatched. This chain's CDR3 is CASSLSPRGRGDYGYTF. CDR3 bases: TGTGCCAGCAGTTTATCGCCCAGGGGGCGAGGAGACTATGGCTACACCTTC.

This clonotype appeared many times. The chain combines TRBV3-1 with TRBJ2-1; no clear D gene. With 1 base removed from V and 6 bases from J, the gap between germline ends came to 4 bases. The CDR3 runs to 12 residues. Germline lookup yields CDR1 LGHDT and CDR2 YNNKEL (reference sequence). The CDR3 reads CASSQGANEQFF. CDR3 bases: TGTGCCAGCAGCCAAGGGGCCAATGAGCAGTTCTTC.

The V gene is TRBV30, the J gene TRBJ2-7; D not certain. Germline V CDR1 and CDR2: GTSNPN, SVGIG (reference sequence). With 0 bases removed from V and 7 bases from J, the gap between germline ends came to 10 bases. The CDR3 covers 12 residues. DNA for the CDR3: TGTGCCTGGAGTGTCGCTAGTGTTGAGCAGTACTTC. Translated, it gives CAWSVASVEQYF.

A remark on this clonotype: One base away lies a much larger clone, so this may be a sequencing read error. No conserved phenylalanine or tryptophan ends this CDR3, so it is likely a read error. The rearrangement uses TRBV9 and TRBJ2-7; no clear D. Germline assignment: CDR1 SGDLS and CDR2 YYNGEE. CDR3 length: 13 residues. Deletions cut 0 bases from V and 5 bases from J, with 9 bases between. Here the CDR3 reads CASSVDQAHEQYL. DNA for the CDR3: TGTGCCAGCAGCGTAGATCAGGCCCACGAGCAGTACCTC.

CDR3 bases: TGTGCCAGCAGCCAAGTGGGTGAAAAACTGTTTTTT. Translating gives CASSQVGEKLFF. This chain links TRBV4-2 with TRBJ1-4; no clear D. The length of the CDR3 is 12 residues. Germline V CDR1 and CDR2: LGHNA, YNFKEQ. With 1 base removed from V and 7 bases from J, the gap between germline ends came to 4 bases.

This clonotype occurred many times. V is TRBV7-8 and J is TRBJ2-5; weak D call: TRBD1 (6 bases). CDR1 SGHVS and CDR2 FQNEAQ come from the germline V gene. Trimming left V 5 bases short and J 1 base short, with 11 bases between. The CDR3 is 14 residues long. The CDR3 spells CASSPTGPQETQYF. The CDR3 DNA is TGTGCCAGCAGCCCCACAGGGCCCCAAGAGACCCAGTACTTC.

This clonotype was seen at least ten times. This chain joins TRBV6-1 and TRBJ1-2; no clear D gene. The CDR3 length is 14 residues. Trimming cost V 3 bases and J 4 bases, with 12 bases left between them. CDR1 and CDR2 from the germline V gene are MNHNS and SASEGT. DNA for the CDR3: TGTGCCAGCAGTGATCGACCGCAGGTCTATGGCTACACCTTC. It specifies CASSDRPQVYGYTF.

This clonotype was picked up many times. This chain joins TRBV6-1 and TRBJ2-3, with D possibly being TRBD1 (5 bases). The germline V gene encodes CDR1 MNHNS and CDR2 SASEGT. V lost 3 bases and J lost 1, with 11 bases in between. The CDR3 extends over 15 amino acids. The chain's CDR3 is CASSDRESRTDTQYF. The CDR3 DNA follows: TGTGCCAGCAGTGACAGGGAAAGCCGCACAGATACGCAGTATTTT.

This clonotype was seen many times. The chain uses TRBV30 and TRBJ2-5, with unresolved D. Trimming shortened V by 0 bases and J by 2 bases, and 13 bases separated the two germline ends. The CDR3 covers 15 residues. CDR1 and CDR2 from the germline V gene are GTSNPN and SVGIG (reference sequence). For the CDR3, the DNA is TGTGCCTGGAGTGTAGGCCGGGCAGATCAAGAGACCCAGTACTTC. Residues: CAWSVGRADQETQYF.